This record covers a single T cell receptor (beta chain). There is no known antigen for this receptor. Base qualities are missing; no much larger clone stands one base away. Library generation was performed with the immunoSEQ multiplex PCR assay. The multiplex PCR relied on a mix of 60 forward primers for TCR Vbeta segments and 13 reverse primers for TCR Jbeta segments. Amplification of the CDR3 region of rearranged TCR beta genes was performed with a multiplex PCR assay on genomic DNA. Amplified TCR beta libraries were sequenced as 87-base-pair reads on the Illumina HiSeq System. The source study handled its data this way. A later analysis tallied roughly 78 million unique TCR beta chains across the 610 or so repertoires, and about 12 million of those chains were shared by two or more donors. A nearest-neighbor algorithm error-corrected the raw reads and collapsed the reads into unique sequences, merging closely related sequences to remove PCR and sequencing errors. V, D and J gene segments were assigned by aligning CDR3 sequences to IMGT reference sequences. For a sequence to be retained, at least a six-nucleotide match to both a V gene segment and a J gene segment was required. A rearrangement counted as productive if the CDR3 had no stop codons and remained in frame with V and J, and every other rearrangement counted as non-productive. CDR3 was defined by IMGT convention, running from the second conserved V-encoded cysteine to the conserved J-encoded phenylalanine. The earlier analysis of some 580 of the donors excluded any sequence lacking an unambiguous match to a single V gene segment. An earlier analysis of 587 of the donors classified V segments as functional when productive rearrangements were above 56.7% and as segregating when the standard deviation between donors was above 5%. A statistical classification framework was built to diagnose cytomegalovirus status from the catalog of TCR beta chain sequences. In a later analysis, TCR nucleotide sequences were compared against IMGT/GENE-DB human TR gene sequences so that V and J genes could be assigned. The TCRdist pipeline was used in a later analysis to assign CDR3 sequences and most-parsimonious VDJ recombination scenarios. In a later analysis, every TCR beta chain was defined by the combination of its CDR3 amino acid sequence and its V-gene family, and reads without a unique V-gene family were dropped. As a way to deal with suspected cross-contamination and a sequencing artifact, a later analysis dropped roughly 600 nucleotide sequences that were highly shared and had low generation probability. A later analysis calculated a clonal expansion index for each public chain from normalized within-repertoire ranks of inferred template counts. In a later analysis, generation probabilities were computed with a VDJ recombination model fitted to out-of-frame rearrangements, and the resulting probabilities were checked against IGoR. A later analysis scored TCR-TCR, TCR-HLA and TCR-CMV co-occurrence with hypergeometric tests, applying a repertoire-size bias correction to TCR pairs. To estimate false discovery rates, a later analysis permuted the HLA or CMV assignments 20 times. In a later analysis, co-occurring TCRs were grouped using DBSCAN, with TCRdist sequence similarity added in when clustering inside HLA-allele-positive subsets. Co-occurrence clustering excluded repertoires with fewer than 30,000 or more than 120,000 public chains, plus five with anomalous nucleotide sharing. Sourced from immuneACCESS, this table was stored by TCRdb with only in-frame sequences that have V and J called. A share of the clones is absent; for the studies checked, an unresolved V gene accounts for under half, and the remainder has no known explanation. V and J calls and clone size are copied from that table; D and trimming were computed from the DNA. The sample profile shows 70,000 to 80,000 clones; approximately 82% of them were found once. The top ten clonotypes cover roughly 2% of the sample.

This entry belongs to a study of cytomegalovirus exposure and HLA in healthy donors (dated 2017 in TCRdb). With respect to the entire study: In an earlier analysis of 587 of the donors, around 290 Gb of sequence data and 120 million or so unique TCR beta sequences from about 180 million T cells were reported. Five DR-DQ haplotypes were handled as single units for association and clustering, since linkage in the cohort was strong. The study was designed to test whether signatures of past pathogen exposure could be identified by cataloging public T cell receptors. The later analysis used no new phenotypic data to find candidate immune exposures, relying instead on TCR beta sequences and their occurrence across donors. A later genetic analysis took genome-wide SNP genotypes for 398 of the 666 donors and used that subset as a discovery cohort. Of the 398 genotyped donors, approximately 80% fell in the genetic ancestry cluster associated with self-reported Caucasian donors. In an earlier analysis of 587 of the donors, high-throughput TCR beta sequencing was used to judge whether each TCR beta V gene segment behaved as functional or pseudogenic. HLA typing included class I and class II loci at four-digit resolution. A separate validation cohort of roughly 120 different subjects was used in addition to the 666-subject first cohort. The study profiled the T cell repertoires of more than 500 subjects by immunosequencing and related them to cytomegalovirus serostatus. A later analysis re-analyzed previously published TCR beta repertoires from 660 or so donors and added high-resolution HLA genotyping to study TCR occurrence patterns. All discovery cohort repertoires had been generated using a single sequencing platform. Among roughly 370 genotyped donors of the cohort, an average of approximately 250,000 unique TCR beta nucleotide sequences were sequenced per donor, roughly 20% of them non-productive. Donor age, sex, ethnicity and CMV serostatus were compiled alongside the repertoire data. The number of donors typed differed by locus, with about 629-630 for A, B, C, DRB1 and DQB1, roughly 550 for DQA1, about 610 for DPA1, and some 450 for DPB1. An early release covering more than 500 HLA-typed donors comprised about 300 gigabases of sequencing data and around 85 million unique TCR sequences. High-throughput TCR immunosequencing, statistical association of individual TCRs with disease status, and machine learning were combined to predict cytomegalovirus infection status.

The study at large found these results: According to a later analysis, parvovirus B19, influenza, CMV and Epstein-Barr virus appeared linked to several top co-occurrence clusters. The authors suggested that the approach could potentially be extended to other disease states and immunological phenotypes. A cluster of highly shared sequence variants was judged likely to be a technical artifact of the sequencing pipeline. Presence/absence analyses assumed roughly uniform sequencing depth across donors, an assumption that may not hold. According to a later analysis, most CMV-associated TCR beta chains appeared to be HLA-restricted, and the HLA associations seemed to be driven largely by CMV exposure. An earlier analysis of 587 of the donors showed that most TCR beta V segments appeared in productive rearrangements either about 87% or about 30% of the time, which broadly matched IMGT annotations. According to a later analysis, TCR association rates differed among HLA loci, with DRB1 alleles showing the most associated TCRs and HLA-C alleles showing the fewest. In a later analysis, 16,951 TCR beta sequences were associated with specific HLA alleles at a false discovery rate of 0.05. Linkage disequilibrium might explain the correlated functional status among segregating V segments, but an unknown experimental factor could not be ruled out. The cohort was sequenced for TCR beta chains only, and without alpha or paired-chain data the features that could be detected were limited. When HLA alleles, especially DR and DQ, strongly co-occurred, attributing TCR associations to individual alleles was difficult. In vitro tests confirmed that a few of the cytomegalovirus-associated TCR beta chains recognize cytomegalovirus antigens. A later genetic analysis reported fewer N-insertions in productive TCRs among donors in an Asian-associated ancestry cluster than the roughly 700-donor mean. Because the 87-base-pair reads could not distinguish some IMGT-functional V segments, including TRBV6-2 and TRBV6-3, those segments were excluded. Because HLA typing was unavailable for some donors at each locus, only the typed subset was used in association tests. Immune exposure information for the cohort was limited to CMV serostatus. In a later analysis, HLA-associated TCR beta chains showed more clonal expansion and lower generation probabilities than non-associated chains that were equally common. Cytomegalovirus status was reported to be diagnosed by the classifier with high specificity and sensitivity in both the original and validation cohorts. Most TCR sequences were seen in very few donors, while some public TCRs were found in many individuals. A further reported finding was that TCR beta sequences accurately predicted the HLA-A and HLA-B alleles for most subjects in the first cohort. Some 15 rarely observed V segments, including chromosome 9 orphons, were excluded from the earlier analysis of a few hundred of the donors because counts were too low. V-gene and J-gene trimming of TCR beta chains was associated with a missense DCLRE1C variant in a later genetic analysis, and the association was replicated in an independent cohort. The study listed approximately 150 TCR beta chains as associated with cytomegalovirus.

The cohort consisted of fewer than 700 healthy bone marrow donors. At the time of sampling, every cohort member was nominally healthy, though immune exposures that went unrecorded were likely present. The donor tested CMV seronegative and was one of the 352 seronegative cohort members. A peripheral blood sample was collected from each donor, and TCR beta sequencing was performed on peripheral blood mononuclear cells. The Qiagen DNeasy Blood Extraction Kit was used to extract genomic DNA from the blood cell samples. The CDR3 measures 15 amino acids from cysteine to phenylalanine. Just CDR3 DNA is preserved here, 45 bases in frame from base 1. V was cut back by 6 bases and J by 8 bases, leaving a gap of 17 bases between them. The germline V gene (reference sequence) provides CDR1 MNHNY and CDR2 SVGAGI.

This receptor was obtained from a man between 18 and 29 years old in good health and CMV-seronegative. The sample taken for sequencing was PBMCs. Rearrangement joined TRBV6-6 to TRBJ1-6, with a tentative D gene TRBD1 over 5 matching bases. The CDR3 here reads CASSDPLGGDSPLHF. The bases are TGTGCCAGCAGCGACCCGTTGGGGGGAGATTCACCCCTCCACTTT.